Reported below is one T cell receptor beta chain. No antigen is known for it. The source of the sample is a study of cytomegalovirus exposure and HLA in healthy donors. Overall study results and limits: For most TCR beta V segments, an earlier analysis put the productive rate at about 87% or about 30% of the time. Available immune exposure information was restricted to CMV serostatus only. V- and J-gene trimming in TCR beta was tied to a missense DCLRE1C variant by an analysis performed later. One later analysis reportedly identified an Asian-associated ancestry cluster that showed fewer N-insertions than the roughly 670-donor mean.

Primers for the PCR totalled 60 Vbeta and 13 Jbeta. Sequenced by immunoSEQ multiplex PCR; TCRdb stores in-frame clones only, minus some. Of some 140,000 clones listed, 73% were seen once; the top ten hold about 1.2%. The V gene end was trimmed by 1 base and the J gene end by 8 bases; junction bases not matched to a gene: 13. The germline gives CDR1 KGHSH, CDR2 LQKENI. CDR3 length equals 16 residues. The chain is built from TRBV18 and TRBJ1-2; 7 bases map to TRBD1. The clonotype originates from a woman between 40 and 55 years old in good health and CMV-seronegative. The sequenced material came from PBMCs. Written as DNA, the CDR3 is TGTGCCAGCTCACCACGTCAGGAGGGGGCCAGTGGGGGCTACACCTTC. Translation: CASSPRQEGASGGYTF.